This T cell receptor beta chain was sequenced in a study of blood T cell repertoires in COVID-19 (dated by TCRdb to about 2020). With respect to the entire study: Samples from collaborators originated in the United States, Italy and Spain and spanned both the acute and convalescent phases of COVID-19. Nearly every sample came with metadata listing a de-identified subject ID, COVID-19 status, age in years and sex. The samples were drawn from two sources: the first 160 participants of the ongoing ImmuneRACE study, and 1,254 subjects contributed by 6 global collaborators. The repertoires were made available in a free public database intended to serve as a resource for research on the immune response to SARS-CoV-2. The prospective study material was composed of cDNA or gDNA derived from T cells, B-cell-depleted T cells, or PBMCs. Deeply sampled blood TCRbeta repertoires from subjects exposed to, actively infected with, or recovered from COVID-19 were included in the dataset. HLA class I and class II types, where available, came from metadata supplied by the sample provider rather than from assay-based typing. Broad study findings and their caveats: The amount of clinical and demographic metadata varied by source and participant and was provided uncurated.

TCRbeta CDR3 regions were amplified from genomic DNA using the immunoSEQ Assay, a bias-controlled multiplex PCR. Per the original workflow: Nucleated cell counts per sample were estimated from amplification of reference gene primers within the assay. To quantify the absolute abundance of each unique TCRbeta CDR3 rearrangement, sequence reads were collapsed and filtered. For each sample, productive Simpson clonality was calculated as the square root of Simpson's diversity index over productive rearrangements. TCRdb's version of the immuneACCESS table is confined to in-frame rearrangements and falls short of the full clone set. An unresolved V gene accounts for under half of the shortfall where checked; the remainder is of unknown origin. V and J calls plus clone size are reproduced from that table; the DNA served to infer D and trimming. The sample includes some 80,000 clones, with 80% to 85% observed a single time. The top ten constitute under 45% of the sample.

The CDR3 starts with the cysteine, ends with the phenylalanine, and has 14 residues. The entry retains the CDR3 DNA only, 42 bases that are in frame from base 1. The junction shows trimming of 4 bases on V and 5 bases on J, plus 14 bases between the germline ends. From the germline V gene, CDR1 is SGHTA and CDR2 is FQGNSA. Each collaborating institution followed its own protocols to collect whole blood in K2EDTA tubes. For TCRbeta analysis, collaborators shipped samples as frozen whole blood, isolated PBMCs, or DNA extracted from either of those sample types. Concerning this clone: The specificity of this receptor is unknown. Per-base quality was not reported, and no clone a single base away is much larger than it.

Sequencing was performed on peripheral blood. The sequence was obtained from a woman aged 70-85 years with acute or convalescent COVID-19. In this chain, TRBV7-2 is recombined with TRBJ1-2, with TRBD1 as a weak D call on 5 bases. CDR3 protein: CASSSSGGTYGYTF. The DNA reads TGTGCCAGCAGCTCTAGCGGGGGAACGTATGGCTACACCTTC. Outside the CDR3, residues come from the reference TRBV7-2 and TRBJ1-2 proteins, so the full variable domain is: GAGVSQSPSNKVTEKGKDVELRCDPISGHTALYWYRQSLGQGLEFLIYFQGNSAPDKSGLPSDRFSAERTGGSVSTLTIQRTQQEDSAVYLCASSSSGGTYGYTFGSGTRLTVV.